Shown below are 21 T cell receptor beta chains from a single sample sequenced in a study of CD4+ T cells in melanoma. The data were produced by immunoSEQ multiplex PCR, yet TCRdb's version contains in-frame clones alone and is incomplete. The sample lists over 130,000 clones; around 90% were seen once. The receptor set was obtained from a human donor with melanoma.

The rearrangement joins TRBV7-9 to TRBJ2-2, with 7 bases lining up with TRBD2. The CDR3 has 15 amino acids. The V segment lost 5 bases and the J segment 7 bases; nucleotides outside the gene matches: 10. The germline V gene encodes CDR1 SEHNR and CDR2 FQNEAQ (reference sequence). The CDR3 loop is CASSPSRGEDGELFF. The CDR3 region has the DNA TGTGCCAGCAGCCCGTCTCGGGGGGAGGACGGGGAGCTGTTTTTT.

The chain recombines TRBV5-1 with TRBJ2-5; 15 bases map to TRBD2. The germline V gene encodes CDR1 SGHRS and CDR2 YFSETQ. The CDR3 has 16 amino acids. J lost 7 bases, V lost 4 bases, and 8 bases had no gene match. The CDR3 bases are TGCGCCAGCAGCGTTGGGACTAGCGGGGGGCGGGGGACCCAGTACTTC. This codes for CASSVGTSGGRGTQYF.

The rearrangement joins TRBV7-9 to TRBJ2-3; D may be TRBD2 (5 bases). CDR3 length equals 12 residues. V lost 3 bases and J lost 10, with 11 bases in between. Germline V CDR1 and CDR2: SEHNR, FQNEAQ (reference sequence). The CDR3 coding sequence is TGTGCCAGCAGCTTGGGTGAGGGTGCGCAGTATTTT. Translated, it gives CASSLGEGAQYF.

The rearrangement joins TRBV6-4 to TRBJ2-7, with 7 nucleotides matching TRBD1. The CDR3 sequence is 16 residues long. The V gene's germline CDR1 is MRHNA and CDR2 SNTAGT. Trimming at V came to 4 bases and at J to 5 bases, leaving 14 bases not matched to a gene. In nucleotides, the CDR3 is TGTGCCAGCAGTGCCCCCGTTGGACAGGAAGACCACGAGCAGTACTTC. Translation: CASSAPVGQEDHEQYF.

The V and J genes are TRBV10-3 and TRBJ1-1, with D unclear. CDR1 is ENHRY and CDR2 is SYGVKD in the germline V gene. The germline V and J ends were trimmed by 5 bases and 5 bases, with 9 bases remaining between them. This CDR3 contains 12 residues. Here the CDR3 DNA reads TGTGCCATCAGTTTCACGGGGACTGAAGCTTTCTTT. Its translation is CAISFTGTEAFF.

J is TRBJ1-4 and V is TRBV19; the D is unclear. Germline CDR1 and CDR2: LNHDA and SQIVND (reference sequence). CDR3 length: 16 residues. V shed 10 bases and J shed 0 bases, with 18 bases lying between them. The CDR3 coding sequence is TGTGCCACATTCGACTCAGCACGAGCAACTAATGAAAAACTGTTTTTT. Protein: CATFDSARATNEKLFF.

CDR3 bases: TGTGCCAGCAGGCCAGGGGGTGAACAGCCCCAGCATTTT. Protein product: CASRPGGEQPQHF. The V call is TRBV6-5, the J call TRBJ1-5; 7 bases fit TRBD1. The J segment lost 7 bases and the V segment lost 6 bases, leaving 6 bases of the junction unmatched. Germline values: CDR1 MNHEY, CDR2 SVGAGI. The CDR3 has 13 amino acids.

This rearrangement joins TRBV6-6 to TRBJ2-1; 7 bases are shared with TRBD1. The V segment lost 2 bases and the J segment 6 bases; nucleotides outside the gene matches: 7. The CDR3 has 15 amino acids. Germline-derived CDR1 and CDR2 are MNHNY and SVGAGI (reference sequence). DNA of the CDR3: TGTGCCAGCAGTTACCGACAGGGAATAGTCAATGAGCAGTTCTTC. This translates into CASSYRQGIVNEQFF.

CDR3 protein: CASSRDKRDSTYEQYF. CDR3 coding DNA: TGTGCCAGTAGTAGGGACAAGAGGGACAGTACCTACGAGCAGTACTTC. The chain combines TRBV19 with TRBJ2-7, with 7 bases identical to TRBD1. Losses at the gene ends were 4 bases for V and 2 bases for J; bases not matched to a gene: 11. CDR3 length: 16 amino acids. CDR1 is LNHDA, CDR2 SQIVND, per germline (reference sequence).

The J gene is TRBJ2-3, the V gene TRBV7-3; 9 nucleotides align to TRBD2. The CDR3 length is 13 residues. Germline V gives CDR1 SGHTA, CDR2 FQGTGA. Trimming at V came to 4 bases and at J to 7 bases, leaving 3 bases not matched to a gene. This chain's CDR3 is CASSSGLANTQYF. The DNA for the CDR3 is TGTGCCAGCAGCTCGGGACTAGCAAATACGCAGTATTTT.

The V gene is TRBV6-5, the J gene TRBJ1-1; D unresolved. Germline V gene sequence: CDR1 MNHEY, CDR2 SVGAGI. Trimming removed 0 bases at V and 0 bases at J, with 8 bases between. There are 15 residues in the CDR3. This CDR3 is CASSYSRDLNTEAFF. CDR3 nucleotides: TGTGCCAGCAGTTACTCCCGAGATCTGAACACTGAAGCTTTCTTT.

This chain links TRBV12-5 with TRBJ2-7, with D perhaps matching TRBD1 (6 bases). The CDR3 has 13 residues. Germline CDR1 reads LGHNT; CDR2 reads FRNRAP. The V gene lost 3 bases and the J gene lost 5 bases, with 11 bases spanning the gap. The CDR3 DNA sequence: TGTGCTAGTGGTTTTGCCAACAGGGACGAGCAGTACTTC. This gives the protein CASGFANRDEQYF.

Concerning this clone: The identical CDR3 is also encoded by other nucleotide sequences in the sample. V gene TRBV11-2 combines with J gene TRBJ2-3; D may be TRBD2 (6 bases). V was cut by 1 base and J by 0 bases, with 8 bases left in between. The CDR3 totals 15 residues. Germline CDR1 and CDR2: SGHAT and FQNNGV. In DNA, the CDR3 is TGTGCCAGCAGCTTAGTTCGGGGGAGCACAGATACGCAGTATTTT. This codes for CASSLVRGSTDTQYF.

The V gene is TRBV5-1, the J gene TRBJ2-3; 7 nucleotides match TRBD2. The CDR3 consists of 15 residues. The germline CDR1 and CDR2 sequences are SGHRS and YFSETQ. With 0 bases clipped from V and 4 bases from J, the junction kept 5 bases outside the gene matches. The CDR3 nucleotides are TGCGCCAGCAGCTTGGGACTAGCTATGGCAGATACGCAGTATTTT. This gives the protein CASSLGLAMADTQYF. Combining the CDR3 with reference TRBV5-1 and TRBJ2-3 gives the whole variable domain KAGVTQTPRYLIKTRGQQVTLSCSPISGHRSVSWYQQTPGQGLQFLFEYFSETQRNKGNFPGRFSGRQFSNSRSEMNVSTLELGDSALYLCASSLGLAMADTQYFGPGTRLTVL.

The chain recombines TRBV9 with TRBJ1-5, with 11 bases aligning to TRBD1. There are 17 residues in the CDR3. Germline CDR1 reads SGDLS; CDR2 reads YYNGEE. The V gene end was trimmed by 3 bases and the J gene end by 0 bases; junction bases not matched to a gene: 5. The DNA of the CDR3 is TGTGCCAGCAGCGGGGACAGGGGGAGACATAGCAATCAGCCCCAGCATTTT. This codes for CASSGDRGRHSNQPQHF.

This clone came up once. This sequence joins TRBV21-1 and TRBJ1-5. TRBV21-1 is a listed pseudogene. This CDR3 is 13 amino acids long. The CDR3, as DNA: TGTGCCAGCACCCGCGGCAACAGTCAGCCCCAGCATTTT. This translates into CASTRGNSQPQHF.

This chain links TRBV9 with TRBJ2-2, with D possibly being TRBD2 (6 bases). With 5 bases removed from V and 3 bases from J, the gap between germline ends came to 8 bases. CDR1 is SGDLS, CDR2 YYNGEE, per germline. This CDR3 comprises 13 residues. This chain's CDR3 is CASRREDTGELFF. CDR3 nucleotides: TGTGCCAGCAGAAGGGAGGACACCGGGGAGCTGTTTTTT.

This chain links TRBV19 with TRBJ2-1, with 7 bases aligning to TRBD1. Germline values: CDR1 LNHDA, CDR2 SQIVND (reference sequence). The CDR3 runs to 15 residues. After removal of 7 bases from V and 2 bases from J, the junction contained 8 bases not matched to a gene. CDR3 DNA: TGTGCCAGTACCTTCGACAGGGCAACCTACAATGAGCAGTTCTTC. Amino acid sequence: CASTFDRATYNEQFF.

The chain couples TRBV11-2 to TRBJ2-3; 8 nucleotides match TRBD1. The CDR3 extends over 12 amino acids. V dropped 5 bases and J dropped 14; count of bases not matched to a gene: 9. CDR1 is SGHAT, CDR2 FQNNGV, per germline. The CDR3 nucleotides are TGTGCCAGCAGCGGTCAAGACAGGGGCCGGTATTTT. Protein: CASSGQDRGRYF.

In DNA, the CDR3 is TGCGCCAGCAGCTCGACAGGGTCAATGGGCACCGGGGAGCTGTTTTTT. Encoded protein: CASSSTGSMGTGELFF. V gene TRBV5-1 combines with J gene TRBJ2-2; 7 nucleotides match TRBD1. This CDR3 has 16 residues. The germline V gene encodes CDR1 SGHRS and CDR2 YFSETQ. Unmatched junction bases numbered 9, after V lost 3 bases and J lost 4 bases.

The chain employs TRBV10-3 and TRBJ2-3, with D maybe TRBD1 (5 bases). The V end was cut by 3 bases, the J end by 3 bases, with 19 bases between. This CDR3 has 17 residues. Germline CDR1 is ENHRY and CDR2 is SYGVKD. CDR3 region: CAISDTLAGSYTDTQYF. CDR3 bases: TGTGCCATCAGTGATACCTTAGCAGGGTCTTATACAGATACGCAGTATTTT.